The present TCR beta chain was sequenced within a study of blood T cells in healthy people across ages. On this clonotype itself: No antigen is known for it.

General study points: Age brought a roughly linear fall in TCR beta diversity measured per million T cells.

Every sample gave at least 6 micrograms of total RNA when it was extracted. CDR1 MNHNS and CDR2 SASEGT come from the germline V gene. The length of the CDR3 is 16 residues. Trimming cost V 6 bases and J 1 base; bases outside gene matches: 10. It was with a sample-barcoded 5' primer and a J-beta primer mix that a second PCR of roughly 7 to 12 cycles was run. Every single cDNA molecule received a tag from a template-switch adaptor with 12 random nucleotides. A single record per CDR3 protein comes from TCRdb applying MiXCR to the 5' RACE reads. This sample has more than 800,000 distinct CDR3 sequences; about 28% occur once, and the top ten carry roughly a sixth.

The sequenced material came from blood. The TCR was taken from a woman older than 75 in good health. The chain uses TRBV6-1 and TRBJ2-3, with 7 nucleotides matching TRBD1. The CDR3 region has the DNA TGTGCCAGCAGGAAGAGAACAGGGGAAGGCACAGATACGCAGTATTTT. Translated: CASRKRTGEGTDTQYF.